These 28 T cell receptor beta chains were all obtained from the same sample, sequenced in a study of T cell responses to AZD1222 COVID-19 vaccine. The assay was immunoSEQ multiplex PCR, and TCRdb's table has in-frame clones only and misses some. The data show approximately 97,000 clones, about 89% seen once. The sample here was peripheral blood, taken on day 0 of AZD1222 vaccination. The receptors were gathered from an adult in good health.

V usage is TRBV14 and J usage is TRBJ2-7; tentative D call: TRBD1 (5 bases). The ends were cut back, 1 base at V and 2 bases at J, with 9 bases in the middle. This CDR3 is 14 amino acids long. Per the germline V gene, CDR1 is SGHDN and CDR2 is FVKESK. This CDR3 is CASSQGTGPYEQYF. CDR3 nucleotides: TGTGCCAGCAGCCAAGGTACAGGCCCCTACGAGCAGTACTTC.

This chain links TRBV21-1 with TRBJ2-1; the D call TRBD1 from the table was never checked on the DNA. TRBV21-1 is a recognized pseudogene. CDR3 length: 14 amino acids. CDR3 sequence: CASTLDRVPNEQFF. CDR3 bases: TGTGCCAGCACTTTGGACAGGGTCCCCAATGAGCAGTTCTTC.

J is TRBJ2-7 and V is TRBV6-5; D is ambiguous. V was pared by 5 bases and J by 2 bases, with 7 bases between. Per germline, CDR1 MNHEY and CDR2 SVGAGI. The CDR3 length is 12 residues. This CDR3 reads CASSPGAYEQYF. CDR3 coding DNA: TGTGCCAGCAGTCCAGGAGCCTACGAGCAGTACTTC.

J is TRBJ2-7 and V is TRBV13; D might be TRBD2 (5 bases). Germline CDR1 is PRHDT and CDR2 is FYEKMQ (reference sequence). This CDR3 is 16 amino acids long. The V and J ends lost 5 bases and 5 bases respectively, with 22 bases between them. CDR3 sequence reads: CASSLAFLEGFDEQYF. For the CDR3, the DNA is TGTGCCAGCAGCCTAGCATTCTTAGAGGGATTTGACGAGCAGTACTTC.

The J gene is TRBJ1-5, the V gene TRBV19, with D possibly being TRBD1 (6 bases). Germline-derived CDR1 and CDR2 are LNHDA and SQIVND (reference sequence). This CDR3 is built from 16 residues. The V gene lost 1 base and the J gene lost 4 bases, with 14 bases spanning the gap. The chain's CDR3 is CASSIGGQGRNQPQHF. CDR3 nucleotides: TGTGCCAGTAGTATAGGGGGTCAGGGGCGTAATCAGCCCCAGCATTTT. Filled out from reference TRBV19 and TRBJ1-5, the complete variable domain reads DGGITQSPKYLFRKEGQNVTLSCEQNLNHDAMYWYRQDPGQGLRLIYYSQIVNDFQKGDIAEGYSVSREKKESFPLTVTSAQKNPTAFYLCASSIGGQGRNQPQHFGDGTRLSIL.

The chain links TRBV5-5 to TRBJ2-2; maybe TRBD2 (6 bases). Deletions cut 2 bases from V and 1 base from J, with 18 bases between. Germline assignment: CDR1 SGHKS and CDR2 YYEKEE (reference sequence). The CDR3 is 18 amino acids. The CDR3 nucleotides read TGTGCCAGCAGCTTTGCGAGATGGGAGGTAGAGAACACCGGGGAGCTGTTTTTT. Its protein is CASSFARWEVENTGELFF.

The rearrangement links TRBV28 to TRBJ2-7; tentative D call: TRBD2 (7 bases). V was pared by 10 bases and J by 12 bases, with 28 bases between. This CDR3 region has 14 residues. Germline V gene sequence: CDR1 MDHEN, CDR2 SYDVKM. Here the CDR3 reads CATRGIGRGGLGYF. CDR3 bases: TGTGCCACCCGAGGCATTGGTAGGGGGGGATTGGGGTACTTC.

The chain has TRBV14 and TRBJ1-1; D unresolved. Germline CDR1 and CDR2: SGHDN and FVKESK. Deletions cut 7 bases from V and 1 base from J, with 19 bases between. This CDR3 has 16 residues. The CDR3 loop reads CASIRTWGTGNTEAFF. In nucleotides, the CDR3 is TGTGCCAGCATCCGAACGTGGGGAACCGGGAACACTGAAGCTTTCTTT.

The rearrangement uses TRBV9 and TRBJ2-1; 7 bases agree with TRBD2. The CDR3 is 15 residues long. V lost 3 bases, J lost 6 bases, and 9 bases stayed unmatched. The germline V gene encodes CDR1 SGDLS and CDR2 YYNGEE. This chain's CDR3 is CASSAFDGRFNEQFF. In nucleotides, the CDR3 is TGTGCCAGCAGCGCCTTTGACGGGAGGTTCAATGAGCAGTTCTTC.

V usage is TRBV6-5 and J usage is TRBJ1-5; 8 positions match TRBD1. In germline, CDR1 is MNHEY, CDR2 SVGAGI. Losses at the gene ends were 4 bases for V and 6 bases for J; bases not matched to a gene: 8. There are 15 residues in the CDR3. The CDR3 region has the DNA TGTGCCAGCAGTTCCACAACAGGGGGAGCTCAGCCCCAGCATTTT. Translating gives CASSSTTGGAQPQHF.

A remark on this clone: At one end, the junction sequence differs from germline, possibly due to a read error. The chain uses TRBV9 and TRBJ1-6; the D gene is possibly TRBD1 (5 bases). Germline loops: CDR1 SGDLS, CDR2 YYNGEE. There are 15 residues in the CDR3. The CDR3 DNA sequence: TGTGCCAGCACCGTAGGGGACTCTGGTAATTCACCCCTCCACTTT. Protein: CASTVGDSGNSPLHF.

This chain links TRBV2 with TRBJ2-3, with D possibly matching TRBD2 (5 bases). V was pared by 1 base and J by 6 bases, with 11 bases between. From germline, CDR1 is SNHLY and CDR2 FYNNEI. This CDR3 spans 14 amino acids. CDR3 DNA sequence: TGTGCCAGCAGTGAAGTCGGGGTATGGGATACGCAGTATTTT. Translated: CASSEVGVWDTQYF.

J is TRBJ2-1 and V is TRBV11-2; D ambiguous. V lost 3 bases to trimming and J lost 5 bases, with 8 bases between them. CDR3 length equals 13 residues. Germline CDR1 is SGHAT and CDR2 is FQNNGV. CDR3 DNA: TGTGCCAGCAGCTTTGCTAAAGACAATGAGCAGTTCTTC. It codes for CASSFAKDNEQFF.

This chain joins TRBV5-1 and TRBJ1-2, with 10 bases fitting TRBD1. The germline gives CDR1 SGHRS, CDR2 YFSETQ. V dropped 7 bases and J dropped 9; count of bases not matched to a gene: 12. The CDR3 totals 14 residues. The CDR3 sequence: CASALIGQGGRYTF. The CDR3 DNA reads as TGCGCCAGCGCGCTGATCGGACAGGGGGGTCGCTACACCTTC.

This chain connects TRBV11-2 to TRBJ1-4, with 10 bases lining up with TRBD1. CDR1 and CDR2 from the germline V gene are SGHAT and FQNNGV. CDR3 size: 16 residues. V trimming: 5 bases; J trimming: 0 bases; junction bases outside the gene matches: 3. For the CDR3, the DNA is TGTGCCAGCAGCCGAGGACAGGGGGCAACTAATGAAAAACTGTTTTTT. It is translated as CASSRGQGATNEKLFF.

This rearrangement joins TRBV30 to TRBJ1-1; D ambiguous. The CDR3 consists of 13 residues. Looked up from germline, CDR1 is GTSNPN and CDR2 is SVGIG (reference sequence). V was clipped by 2 bases and J by 0 bases, with 7 bases between them. CDR3 nucleotide sequence: TGTGCCTGGAGTAGAGGGTTGAACACTGAAGCTTTCTTT. Translating it yields CAWSRGLNTEAFF.

The chain has TRBV7-9 and TRBJ2-3; D not certain. This CDR3 has 11 residues. Germline lookup yields CDR1 SEHNR and CDR2 FQNEAQ (reference sequence). V lost 5 bases to trimming and J lost 5 bases, with 5 bases between them. The CDR3 DNA reads TGTGCCAGCAGCGGTGGAGATACGCAGTATTTT. Translated, it gives CASSGGDTQYF.

V is TRBV5-1 and J is TRBJ2-1; the match to TRBD1 covers 9 bases. Looked up from germline, CDR1 is SGHRS and CDR2 is YFSETQ. After removal of 1 base from V and 7 bases from J, the junction contained 15 bases not matched to a gene. The CDR3 loop spans 18 amino acids. The CDR3 reads CASSLNPQGASTRNEQFF. CDR3 in DNA: TGCGCCAGCAGCTTGAACCCACAGGGGGCTTCCACTAGGAATGAGCAGTTCTTC.

J is TRBJ1-2 and V is TRBV14; D unresolved. Trimming pared 1 base from V and 1 base from J, leaving 4 bases between. The CDR3 contains 13 residues. The germline gives CDR1 SGHDN, CDR2 FVKESK. The CDR3 DNA is TGTGCCAGCAGCCAAGGGTATAACTATGGCTACACCTTC. This codes for CASSQGYNYGYTF.

The chain couples TRBV6-6 to TRBJ1-4, with D unclear. The CDR3 is 15 residues long. V lost 8 bases and J 0 bases, leaving 13 bases between the germline ends. Germline V CDR1 and CDR2: MNHNY, SVGAGI (reference sequence). The CDR3 is CASVRHLSTNEKLFF. The CDR3 nucleotides are TGTGCCAGCGTAAGACACCTCTCAACTAATGAAAAACTGTTTTTT.

The table lists this clone with a count of one. The chain uses TRBV2 and TRBJ1-1; 8 nucleotides line up with TRBD1. Germline V gene sequence: CDR1 SNHLY, CDR2 FYNNEI. The CDR3 totals 14 residues. With 6 bases clipped from V and 4 bases from J, the junction kept 7 bases outside the gene matches. The CDR3 spells CASRVQGVGTEAFF. As DNA, the CDR3 is TGTGCCAGCAGGGTACAGGGGGTGGGCACTGAAGCTTTCTTT.

V usage is TRBV25-1 and J usage is TRBJ1-3; D gene unclear. Germline lookup yields CDR1 MGHDK and CDR2 SYGVNS. V shed 8 bases and J shed 2 bases, with 10 bases lying between them. The CDR3 runs to 13 residues. The CDR3 reads CASGEPAGNTIYF. CDR3 nucleotides: TGTGCCAGCGGAGAACCTGCTGGAAACACCATATATTTT.

The chain carries TRBV6-4 and TRBJ2-1, with 7 bases matching TRBD2. The V and J ends lost 0 bases and 1 base, in that order; junction bases with no gene match: 6. CDR3 length: 17 amino acids. Per the germline V gene, CDR1 is MRHNA and CDR2 is SNTAGT. CDR3 nucleotides: TGTGCCAGCAGTGACTCGCGGGGCGGGGGTTCCTACAATGAGCAGTTCTTC. It translates to CASSDSRGGGSYNEQFF.

This chain joins TRBV4-3 and TRBJ2-1; perhaps TRBD1 as D (6 bases). V was cut by 0 bases and J by 7 bases, with 16 bases left in between. The germline V gene has CDR1 LGHNA and CDR2 YSLEER. The CDR3 is 16 residues long. CDR3 in DNA: TGCGCCAGCAGCCAAGAGAAGGCAGGGGCATGGAATGAGCAGTTCTTC. It translates to CASSQEKAGAWNEQFF.

The V gene is TRBV20-1, the J gene TRBJ1-1; D is uncertain. This CDR3 is built from 11 residues. Germline V gene data show CDR1 as DFQATT and CDR2 as SNEGSKA (reference sequence). The germline V and J ends were trimmed by 5 bases and 8 bases, with 12 bases remaining between them. The CDR3 loop is CSAPILSEAFF. CDR3 in DNA: TGCAGTGCTCCAATCCTTTCGGAAGCTTTCTTT.

V is TRBV6-5 and J is TRBJ2-2, with D hard to call. This CDR3 comprises 15 residues. V lost 4 bases and J 5 bases, leaving 14 bases between the germline ends. Germline V lookup: CDR1 MNHEY, CDR2 SVGAGI. CDR3 coding DNA: TGTGCCAGCAGTTTAACATGGCTACGGACCGGGGAGCTGTTTTTT. Its protein is CASSLTWLRTGELFF.

The chain links TRBV20-1 to TRBJ1-2, with 7 bases that match TRBD1. V gave up 3 bases and J gave up 2 bases; unmatched junction bases: 6. The length of the CDR3 is 14 residues. Germline V lookup: CDR1 DFQATT, CDR2 SNEGSKA (reference sequence). The DNA of the CDR3 is TGCAGTGCTAGTGCGGGGACAGTCAACTATGGCTACACCTTC. Amino acid sequence: CSASAGTVNYGYTF.

The chain has TRBV24-1 and TRBJ2-1; no definite D call. The CDR3 runs 12 residues. Per germline, CDR1 KGHDR and CDR2 SFDVKD. The V end was cut by 10 bases, the J end by 6 bases, with 12 bases between. The CDR3 sequence: CATKDTGNEQFF. The CDR3 DNA follows: TGTGCCACTAAGGATACCGGCAATGAGCAGTTCTTC.